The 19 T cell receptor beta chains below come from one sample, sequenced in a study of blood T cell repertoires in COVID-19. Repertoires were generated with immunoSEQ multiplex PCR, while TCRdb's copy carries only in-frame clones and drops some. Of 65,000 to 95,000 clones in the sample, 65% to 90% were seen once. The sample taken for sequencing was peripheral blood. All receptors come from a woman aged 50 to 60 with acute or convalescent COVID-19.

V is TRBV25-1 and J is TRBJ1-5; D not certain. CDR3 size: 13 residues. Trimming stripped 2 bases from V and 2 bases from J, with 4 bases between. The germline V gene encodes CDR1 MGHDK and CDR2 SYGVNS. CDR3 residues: CASSEVGNQPQHF. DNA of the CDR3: TGTGCCAGCAGTGAAGTCGGCAATCAGCCCCAGCATTTT.

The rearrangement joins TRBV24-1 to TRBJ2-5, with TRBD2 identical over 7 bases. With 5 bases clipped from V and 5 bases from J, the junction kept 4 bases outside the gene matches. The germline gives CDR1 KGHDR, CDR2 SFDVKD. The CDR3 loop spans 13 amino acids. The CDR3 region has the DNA TGTGCCACCAGTGTTCTGGGAGGGGAGACCCAGTACTTC. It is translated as CATSVLGGETQYF.

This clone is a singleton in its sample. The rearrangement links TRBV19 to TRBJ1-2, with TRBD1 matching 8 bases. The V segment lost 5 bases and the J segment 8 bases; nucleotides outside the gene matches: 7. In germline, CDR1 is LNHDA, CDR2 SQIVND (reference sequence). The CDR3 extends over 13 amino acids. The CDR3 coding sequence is TGTGCCAGTAGTTTTGGACAGGGTAGCGGCTACACCTTC. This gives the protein CASSFGQGSGYTF.

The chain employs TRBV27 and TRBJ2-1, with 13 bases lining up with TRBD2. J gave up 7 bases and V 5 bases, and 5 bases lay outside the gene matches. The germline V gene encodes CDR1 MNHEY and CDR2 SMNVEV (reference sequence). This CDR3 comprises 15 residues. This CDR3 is CASSLGLAGDNEQFF. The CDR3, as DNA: TGTGCCAGCAGTCTCGGACTAGCGGGAGATAATGAGCAGTTCTTC.

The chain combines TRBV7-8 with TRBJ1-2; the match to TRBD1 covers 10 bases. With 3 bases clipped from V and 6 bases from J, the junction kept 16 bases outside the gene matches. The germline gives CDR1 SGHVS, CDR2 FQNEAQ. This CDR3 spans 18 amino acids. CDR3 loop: CASSFRATTRDRGNGYTF. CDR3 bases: TGTGCCAGCAGCTTCAGAGCTACTACTCGGGACAGGGGTAATGGCTACACCTTC.

The CDR3, as DNA: TGTGCCAGCAGTCCCTCCCGGCAGGCTAAGACCCAGTACTTC. Amino acids: CASSPSRQAKTQYF. The genes are TRBV27 and TRBJ2-5; no clear D. CDR3 length: 14 amino acids. Trimming shortened V by 5 bases and J by 6 bases, and 16 bases separated the two germline ends. Germline V lookup: CDR1 MNHEY, CDR2 SMNVEV (reference sequence).

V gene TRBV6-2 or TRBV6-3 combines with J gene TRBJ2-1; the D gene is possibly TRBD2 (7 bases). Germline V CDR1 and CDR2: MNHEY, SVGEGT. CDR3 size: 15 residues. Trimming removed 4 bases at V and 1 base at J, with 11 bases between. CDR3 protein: CASSWGGPSYNEQFF. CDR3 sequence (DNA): TGTGCCAGCAGTTGGGGGGGCCCTTCCTACAATGAGCAGTTCTTC.

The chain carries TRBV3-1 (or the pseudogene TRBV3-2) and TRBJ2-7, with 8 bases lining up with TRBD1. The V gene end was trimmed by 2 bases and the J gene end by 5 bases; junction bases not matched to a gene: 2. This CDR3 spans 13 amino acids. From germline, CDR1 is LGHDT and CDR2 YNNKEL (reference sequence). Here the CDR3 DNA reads TGTGCCAGCAGCCAACAGGGGGCCCACGAGCAGTACTTC. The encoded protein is CASSQQGAHEQYF.

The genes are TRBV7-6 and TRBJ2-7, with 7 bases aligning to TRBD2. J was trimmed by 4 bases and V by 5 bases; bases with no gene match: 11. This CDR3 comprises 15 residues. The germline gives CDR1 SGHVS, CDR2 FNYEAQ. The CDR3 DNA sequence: TGTGCCAGCAGCCCCACCCCCGGGACTATATACGAGCAGTACTTC. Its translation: CASSPTPGTIYEQYF.

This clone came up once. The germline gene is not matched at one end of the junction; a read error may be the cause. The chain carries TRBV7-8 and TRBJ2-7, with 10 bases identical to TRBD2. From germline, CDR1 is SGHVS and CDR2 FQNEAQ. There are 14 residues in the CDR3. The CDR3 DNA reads TGTGCCAGCAGCCTAGCGGGAGAGCGCTACGAGCAGTACTTC. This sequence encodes CASSLAGERYEQYF.

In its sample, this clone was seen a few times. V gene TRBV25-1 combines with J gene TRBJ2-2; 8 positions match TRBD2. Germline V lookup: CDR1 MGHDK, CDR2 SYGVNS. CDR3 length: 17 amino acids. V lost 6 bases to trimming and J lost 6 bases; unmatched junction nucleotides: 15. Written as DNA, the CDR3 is TGTGCCAGCAGCAAAAATCGGGGGGGAGCTACCCCCGGGGAGCTGTTTTTT. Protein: CASSKNRGGATPGELFF.

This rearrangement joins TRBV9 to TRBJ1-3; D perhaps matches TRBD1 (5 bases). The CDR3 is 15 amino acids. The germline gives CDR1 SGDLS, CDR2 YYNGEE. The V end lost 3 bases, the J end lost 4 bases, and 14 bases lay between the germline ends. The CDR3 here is CASSGIAGVGNTIYF. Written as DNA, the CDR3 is TGTGCCAGCAGCGGGATAGCGGGGGTCGGAAACACCATATATTTT.

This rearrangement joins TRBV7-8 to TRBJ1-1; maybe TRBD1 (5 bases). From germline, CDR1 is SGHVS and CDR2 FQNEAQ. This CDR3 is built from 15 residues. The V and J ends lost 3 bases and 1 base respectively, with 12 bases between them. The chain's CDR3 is CASSFSLDRNTEAFF. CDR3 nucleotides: TGTGCCAGCAGCTTCTCCCTAGACAGGAACACTGAAGCTTTCTTT.

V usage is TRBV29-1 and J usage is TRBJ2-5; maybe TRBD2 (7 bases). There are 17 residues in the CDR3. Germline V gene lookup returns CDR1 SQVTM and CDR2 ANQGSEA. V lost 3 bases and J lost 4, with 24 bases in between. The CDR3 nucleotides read TGCAGCGTTGATGAACCTGTGGGGGGGCCCCGCGCAGAGACCCAGTACTTC. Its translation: CSVDEPVGGPRAETQYF.

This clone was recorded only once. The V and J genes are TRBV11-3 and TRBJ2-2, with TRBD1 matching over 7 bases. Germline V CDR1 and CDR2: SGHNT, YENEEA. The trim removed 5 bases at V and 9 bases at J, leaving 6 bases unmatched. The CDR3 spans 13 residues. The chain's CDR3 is CASSPGGGRELFF. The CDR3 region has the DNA TGTGCCAGCAGCCCAGGGGGTGGGCGGGAGCTGTTTTTT.

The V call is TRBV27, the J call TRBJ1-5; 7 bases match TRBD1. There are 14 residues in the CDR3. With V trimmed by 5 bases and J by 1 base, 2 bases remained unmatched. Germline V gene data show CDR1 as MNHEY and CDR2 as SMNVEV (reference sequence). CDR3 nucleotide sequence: TGTGCCAGCAGTCGACAGGGAAGCAATCAGCCCCAGCATTTT. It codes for CASSRQGSNQPQHF.

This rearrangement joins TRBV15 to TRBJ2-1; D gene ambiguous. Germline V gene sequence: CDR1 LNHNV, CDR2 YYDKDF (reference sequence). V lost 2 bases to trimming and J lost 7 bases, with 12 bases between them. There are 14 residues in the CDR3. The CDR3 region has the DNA TGTGCCACCAGCAGACCCTCAGCGAGGAATGAGCAGTTCTTC. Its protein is CATSRPSARNEQFF. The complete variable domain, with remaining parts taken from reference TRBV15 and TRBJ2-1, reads DAMVIQNPRYQVTQFGKPVTLSCSQTLNHNVMYWYQQKSSQAPKLLFHYYDKDFNNEADTPDNFQSRRPNTSFCFLDIRSPGLGDTAMYLCATSRPSARNEQFFGPGTRLTVL.

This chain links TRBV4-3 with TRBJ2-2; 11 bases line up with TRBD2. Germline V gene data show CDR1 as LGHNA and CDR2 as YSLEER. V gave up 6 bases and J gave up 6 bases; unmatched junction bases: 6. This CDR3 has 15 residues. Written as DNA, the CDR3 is TGCGCCAGCAGATTGACTAGCGGGATCCCCGGGGAGCTGTTTTTT. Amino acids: CASRLTSGIPGELFF.

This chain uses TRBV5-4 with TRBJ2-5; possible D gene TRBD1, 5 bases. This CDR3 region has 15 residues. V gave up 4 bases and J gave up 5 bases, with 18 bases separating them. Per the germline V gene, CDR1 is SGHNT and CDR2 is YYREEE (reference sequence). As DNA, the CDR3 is TGTGCCAGCAGCCTGGACACCCGAGGATTTGAGACCCAGTACTTC. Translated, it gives CASSLDTRGFETQYF.